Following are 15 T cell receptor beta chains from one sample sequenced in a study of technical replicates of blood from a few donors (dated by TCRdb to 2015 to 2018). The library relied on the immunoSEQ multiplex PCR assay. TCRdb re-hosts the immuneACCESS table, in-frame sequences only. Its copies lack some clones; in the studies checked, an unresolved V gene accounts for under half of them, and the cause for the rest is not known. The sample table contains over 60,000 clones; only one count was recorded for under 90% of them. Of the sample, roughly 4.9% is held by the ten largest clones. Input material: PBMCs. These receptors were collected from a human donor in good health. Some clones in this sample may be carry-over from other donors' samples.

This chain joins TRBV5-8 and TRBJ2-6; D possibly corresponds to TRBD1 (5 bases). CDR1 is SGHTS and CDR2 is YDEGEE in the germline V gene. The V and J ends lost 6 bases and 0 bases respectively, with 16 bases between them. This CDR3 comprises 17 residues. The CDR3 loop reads CASILQGLHSGANVLTF. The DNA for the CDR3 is TGTGCCAGCATCCTCCAGGGTTTACACTCTGGGGCCAACGTCCTGACTTTC.

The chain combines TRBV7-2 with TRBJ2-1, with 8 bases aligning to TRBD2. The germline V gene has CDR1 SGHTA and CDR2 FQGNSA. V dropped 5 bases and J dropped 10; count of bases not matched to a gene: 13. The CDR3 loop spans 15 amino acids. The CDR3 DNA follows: TGTGCCAGCAGCCAACAGGGACTAGGAGGGAGGGAGCAGTTCTTC. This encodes CASSQQGLGGREQFF.

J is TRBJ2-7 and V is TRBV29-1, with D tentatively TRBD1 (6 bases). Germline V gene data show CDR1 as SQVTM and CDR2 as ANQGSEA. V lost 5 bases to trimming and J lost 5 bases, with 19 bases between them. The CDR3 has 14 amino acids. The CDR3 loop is CSVSKAQGSDEQYF. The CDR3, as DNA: TGCAGCGTTTCCAAAGCTCAGGGGTCCGACGAGCAGTACTTC.

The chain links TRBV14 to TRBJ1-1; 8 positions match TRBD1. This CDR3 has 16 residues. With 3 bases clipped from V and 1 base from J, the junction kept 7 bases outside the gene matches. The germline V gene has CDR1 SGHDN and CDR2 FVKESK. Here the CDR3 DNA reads TGTGCCAGCAGCCAGAGACAGGGGCTTGGGAACACTGAAGCTTTCTTT. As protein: CASSQRQGLGNTEAFF.

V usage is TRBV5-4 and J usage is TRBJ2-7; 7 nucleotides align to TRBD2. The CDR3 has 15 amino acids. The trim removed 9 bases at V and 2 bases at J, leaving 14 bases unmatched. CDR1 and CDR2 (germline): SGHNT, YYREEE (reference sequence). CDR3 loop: CATTTGGTSPYEQYF. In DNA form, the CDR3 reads TGTGCCACTACAACGGGGGGAACCTCGCCCTACGAGCAGTACTTC.

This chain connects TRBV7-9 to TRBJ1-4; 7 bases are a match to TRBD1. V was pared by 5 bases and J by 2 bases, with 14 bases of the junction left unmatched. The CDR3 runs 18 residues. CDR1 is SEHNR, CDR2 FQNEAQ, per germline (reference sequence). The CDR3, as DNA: TGTGCCAGCAGCCCCAGTTTCACAGGGGATGGGACTAATGAAAAACTGTTTTTT. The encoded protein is CASSPSFTGDGTNEKLFF.

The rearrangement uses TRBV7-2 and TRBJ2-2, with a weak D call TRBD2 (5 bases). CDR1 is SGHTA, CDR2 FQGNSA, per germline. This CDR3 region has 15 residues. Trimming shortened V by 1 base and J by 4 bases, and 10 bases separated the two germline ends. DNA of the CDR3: TGTGCCAGCAGCTTAGTAGTAGAGGGCACCGGGGAGCTGTTTTTT. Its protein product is CASSLVVEGTGELFF.

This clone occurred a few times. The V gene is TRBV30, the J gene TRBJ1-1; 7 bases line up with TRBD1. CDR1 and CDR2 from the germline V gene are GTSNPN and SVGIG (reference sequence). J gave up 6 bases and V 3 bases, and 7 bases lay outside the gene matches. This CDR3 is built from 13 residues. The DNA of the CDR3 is TGTGCCTGGAGCCCCGGGACAGCTTCTGAAGCTTTCTTT. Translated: CAWSPGTASEAFF.

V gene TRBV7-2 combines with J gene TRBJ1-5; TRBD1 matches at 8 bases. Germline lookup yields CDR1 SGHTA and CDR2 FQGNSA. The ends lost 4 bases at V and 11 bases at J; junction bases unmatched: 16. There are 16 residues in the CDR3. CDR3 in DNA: TGTGCCAGCAGCTCAGGGGGCTCAGTCCAGGTTTGGGCCCAGCATTTT. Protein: CASSSGGSVQVWAQHF.

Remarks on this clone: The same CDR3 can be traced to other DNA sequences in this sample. This chain's CDR3 is CASSSSGAYNEQFF. In DNA form, the CDR3 reads TGCGCCAGCAGCTCAAGCGGGGCCTACAATGAGCAGTTCTTC. The rearrangement links TRBV5-1 to TRBJ2-1; 7 bases match TRBD2. The trim removed 3 bases at V and 2 bases at J, leaving 2 bases unmatched. The length of the CDR3 is 14 residues. CDR1 and CDR2 from the germline V gene are SGHRS and YFSETQ.

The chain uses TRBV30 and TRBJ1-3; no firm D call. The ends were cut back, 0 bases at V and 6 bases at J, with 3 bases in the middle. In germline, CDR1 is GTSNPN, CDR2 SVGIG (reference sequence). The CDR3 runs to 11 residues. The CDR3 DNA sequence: TGTGCCTGGAGTGTCCTAAACACCATATATTTT. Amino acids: CAWSVLNTIYF.

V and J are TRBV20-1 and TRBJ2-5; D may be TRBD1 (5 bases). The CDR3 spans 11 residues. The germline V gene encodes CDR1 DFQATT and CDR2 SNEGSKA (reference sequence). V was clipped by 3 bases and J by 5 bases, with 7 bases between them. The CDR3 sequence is CSASKGETQYF. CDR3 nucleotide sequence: TGCAGTGCTAGTAAGGGGGAGACCCAGTACTTC.

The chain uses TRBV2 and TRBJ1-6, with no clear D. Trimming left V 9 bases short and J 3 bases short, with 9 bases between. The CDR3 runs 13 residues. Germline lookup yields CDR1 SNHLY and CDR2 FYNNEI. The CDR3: CASAENYNSPLHF. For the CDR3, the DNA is TGTGCCAGTGCAGAAAACTATAATTCACCCCTCCACTTT.

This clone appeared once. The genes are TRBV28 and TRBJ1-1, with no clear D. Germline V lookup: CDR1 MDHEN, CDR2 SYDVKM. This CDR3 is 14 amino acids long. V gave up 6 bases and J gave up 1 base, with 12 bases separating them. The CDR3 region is CASSSLVPNTEAFF. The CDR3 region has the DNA TGTGCCAGCAGCAGTTTGGTCCCGAACACTGAAGCTTTCTTT.

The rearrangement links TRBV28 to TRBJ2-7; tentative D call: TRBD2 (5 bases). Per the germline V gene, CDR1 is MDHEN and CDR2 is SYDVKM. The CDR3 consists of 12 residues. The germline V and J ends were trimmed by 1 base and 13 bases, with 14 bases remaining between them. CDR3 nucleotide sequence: TGTGCCAGCAGTTTATTTGGAGGCAACAGTTACTTC. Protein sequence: CASSLFGGNSYF.